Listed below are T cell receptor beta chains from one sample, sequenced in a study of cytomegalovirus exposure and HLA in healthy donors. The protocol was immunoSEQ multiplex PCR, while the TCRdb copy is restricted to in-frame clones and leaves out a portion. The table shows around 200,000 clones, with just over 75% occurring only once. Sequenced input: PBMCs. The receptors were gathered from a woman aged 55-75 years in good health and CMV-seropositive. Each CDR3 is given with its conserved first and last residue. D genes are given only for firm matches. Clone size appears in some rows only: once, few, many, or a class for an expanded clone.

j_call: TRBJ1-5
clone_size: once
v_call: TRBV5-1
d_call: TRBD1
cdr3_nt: TGCGCCAGCAGCGCACAGGGGAATCAGCCCCAGCATTTT
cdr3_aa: CASSAQGNQPQHF

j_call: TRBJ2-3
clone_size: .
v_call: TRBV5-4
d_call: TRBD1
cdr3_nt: TGTGCCAGCAGCCTGGGACAGCACACAGATACGCAGTATTTT
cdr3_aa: CASSLGQHTDTQYF

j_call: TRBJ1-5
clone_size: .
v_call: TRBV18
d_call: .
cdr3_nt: TGTGCCAGCTCACCGAACAGGGACAATCAGCCCCAGCATTTT
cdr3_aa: CASSPNRDNQPQHF

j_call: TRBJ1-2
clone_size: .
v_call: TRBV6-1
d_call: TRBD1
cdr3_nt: TGTGCCAGCAGACTACAACGCCGAACAGGGGGTGGCTACACCTTC
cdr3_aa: CASRLQRRTGGGYTF

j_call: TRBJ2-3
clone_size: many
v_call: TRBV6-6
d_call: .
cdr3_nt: TGTGCCAGCAGTTATTACAGACAGTCAGATACGCAGTATTTT
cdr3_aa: CASSYYRQSDTQYF

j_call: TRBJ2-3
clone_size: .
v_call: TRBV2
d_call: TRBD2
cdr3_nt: TGTGCCAGCAGGGGGTCTAGCGGTCATGATACGCAGTATTTT
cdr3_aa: CASRGSSGHDTQYF

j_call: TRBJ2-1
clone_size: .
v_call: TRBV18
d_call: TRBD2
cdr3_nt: TGTGCCAGCTCACCTAGCGGGGAGAACTACAATGAGCAGTTCTTC
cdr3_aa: CASSPSGENYNEQFF

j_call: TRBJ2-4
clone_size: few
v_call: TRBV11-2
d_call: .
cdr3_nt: TGTGCCAGCACCTCCGGAGCAGGGGTCGTAAAAAACATTCAGTACTTC
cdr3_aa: CASTSGAGVVKNIQYF

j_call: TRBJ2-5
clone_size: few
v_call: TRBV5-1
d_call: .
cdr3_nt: TGCGCCAGCAGCTTGTACGGGAATTTAGAAGAGACCCAGTACTTC
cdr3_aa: CASSLYGNLEETQYF

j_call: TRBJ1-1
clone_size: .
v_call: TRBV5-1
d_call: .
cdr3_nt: TGCGCCAGCAGCCCCACACCTCCCCGGGGTGAAGCTTTCTTT
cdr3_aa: CASSPTPPRGEAFF

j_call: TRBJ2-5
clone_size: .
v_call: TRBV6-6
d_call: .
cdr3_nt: TGTGCCAGCAGTTTCAGGGAGACCCAGTACTTC
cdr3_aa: CASSFRETQYF

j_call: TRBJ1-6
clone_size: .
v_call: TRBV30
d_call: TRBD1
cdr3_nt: TGTGCCTGGAGTAGGGACAGAAATTCACCCCTCCACTTT
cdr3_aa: CAWSRDRNSPLHF

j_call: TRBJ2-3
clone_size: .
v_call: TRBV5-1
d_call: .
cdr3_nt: TGCGCCAGCAGCCTCGAGCCCACAGATACGCAGTATTTT
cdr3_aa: CASSLEPTDTQYF

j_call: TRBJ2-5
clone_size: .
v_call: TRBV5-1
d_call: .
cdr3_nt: TGCGCCAGCAAGGCGGGATCGGGAGAGACCCAGTACTTC
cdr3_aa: CASKAGSGETQYF

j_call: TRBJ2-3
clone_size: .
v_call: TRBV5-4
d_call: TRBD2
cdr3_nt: TGTGCCAGCAGCCGTAAGACTAGCGGGGGGGCCTTGGGTACGCAGTATTTT
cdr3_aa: CASSRKTSGGALGTQYF

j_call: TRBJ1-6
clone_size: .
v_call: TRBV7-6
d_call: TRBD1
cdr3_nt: TGTGCCAGCAGCTTAGGTTATAAGGGGGCGGAATCACCCCTCCACTTT
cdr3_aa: CASSLGYKGAESPLHF

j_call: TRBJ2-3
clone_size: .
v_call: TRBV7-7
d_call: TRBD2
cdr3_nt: TGTGCCAGCAGCTTAGGTCTAGCGGGACCCACAGATACGCAGTATTTT
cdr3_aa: CASSLGLAGPTDTQYF

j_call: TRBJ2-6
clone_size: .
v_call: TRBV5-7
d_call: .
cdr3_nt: TGTGCCAGCAGCTGGAATGAGGTGGTGGACTCTGGGGCCAACGTCCTGACTTTC
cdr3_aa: CASSWNEVVDSGANVLTF

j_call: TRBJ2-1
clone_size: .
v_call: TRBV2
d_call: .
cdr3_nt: TGTGCCAGCAAAAGGGCAGGGCTTGAGGATGAGCAGTTCTTC
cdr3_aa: CASKRAGLEDEQFF

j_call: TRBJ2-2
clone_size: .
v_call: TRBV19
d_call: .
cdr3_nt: TGTGCCAGTGGAAGGCTAGCGAACACCGGGGAGCTGTTTTTT
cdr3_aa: CASGRLANTGELFF

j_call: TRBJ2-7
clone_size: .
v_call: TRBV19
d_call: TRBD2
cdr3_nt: TGTGCCAGTAGTGCACCGGGACTAGCGGTGCAGTACTTC
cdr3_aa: CASSAPGLAVQYF

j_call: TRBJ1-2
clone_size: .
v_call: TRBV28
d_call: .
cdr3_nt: TGTGCCAGCAGAAGCGGACAGAGCTACTATGGCTACACCTTC
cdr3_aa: CASRSGQSYYGYTF